A single sample gave rise to the 2 T cell receptor beta chains below, sequenced in a study of blood T cell repertoires in COVID-19 (dated by TCRdb to 2020 to 2021). To prepare the library, the immunoSEQ multiplex PCR assay was applied. This is the immuneACCESS table as TCRdb keeps it, with only in-frame sequences that have V and J called. A part of the clones is gone; compared with another copy, unresolved V genes explain less than half, and the rest is unexplained. The sample table holds about 80,000 clones, of which roughly four fifths were seen once. The ten largest account for around 9.7% of the sample. Material: peripheral blood. These receptors all stem from a human donor in a cohort sampled during active COVID-19.

The chain has TRBV7-6 and TRBJ1-2; 8 bases align to TRBD1. The trim removed 5 bases at V and 7 bases at J, leaving 12 bases unmatched. Germline V lookup: CDR1 SGHVS, CDR2 FNYEAQ. The CDR3 extends over 15 amino acids. CDR3 protein: CASSRETGAGSGYTF. The CDR3 bases are TGTGCCAGCAGCCGAGAGACAGGGGCGGGCAGTGGCTACACCTTC.

In this sample, this clone turned up many times. CDR3 amino acids: CASKSGASYEQYF. CDR3 nucleotides: TGTGCCAGCAAGAGCGGGGCATCCTACGAGCAGTACTTC. The chain has TRBV19 and TRBJ2-7; 7 bases match TRBD2. The CDR3 spans 13 residues. The V gene end was trimmed by 9 bases and the J gene end by 1 base; junction bases not matched to a gene: 6. CDR1 is LNHDA, CDR2 SQIVND, per germline (reference sequence).